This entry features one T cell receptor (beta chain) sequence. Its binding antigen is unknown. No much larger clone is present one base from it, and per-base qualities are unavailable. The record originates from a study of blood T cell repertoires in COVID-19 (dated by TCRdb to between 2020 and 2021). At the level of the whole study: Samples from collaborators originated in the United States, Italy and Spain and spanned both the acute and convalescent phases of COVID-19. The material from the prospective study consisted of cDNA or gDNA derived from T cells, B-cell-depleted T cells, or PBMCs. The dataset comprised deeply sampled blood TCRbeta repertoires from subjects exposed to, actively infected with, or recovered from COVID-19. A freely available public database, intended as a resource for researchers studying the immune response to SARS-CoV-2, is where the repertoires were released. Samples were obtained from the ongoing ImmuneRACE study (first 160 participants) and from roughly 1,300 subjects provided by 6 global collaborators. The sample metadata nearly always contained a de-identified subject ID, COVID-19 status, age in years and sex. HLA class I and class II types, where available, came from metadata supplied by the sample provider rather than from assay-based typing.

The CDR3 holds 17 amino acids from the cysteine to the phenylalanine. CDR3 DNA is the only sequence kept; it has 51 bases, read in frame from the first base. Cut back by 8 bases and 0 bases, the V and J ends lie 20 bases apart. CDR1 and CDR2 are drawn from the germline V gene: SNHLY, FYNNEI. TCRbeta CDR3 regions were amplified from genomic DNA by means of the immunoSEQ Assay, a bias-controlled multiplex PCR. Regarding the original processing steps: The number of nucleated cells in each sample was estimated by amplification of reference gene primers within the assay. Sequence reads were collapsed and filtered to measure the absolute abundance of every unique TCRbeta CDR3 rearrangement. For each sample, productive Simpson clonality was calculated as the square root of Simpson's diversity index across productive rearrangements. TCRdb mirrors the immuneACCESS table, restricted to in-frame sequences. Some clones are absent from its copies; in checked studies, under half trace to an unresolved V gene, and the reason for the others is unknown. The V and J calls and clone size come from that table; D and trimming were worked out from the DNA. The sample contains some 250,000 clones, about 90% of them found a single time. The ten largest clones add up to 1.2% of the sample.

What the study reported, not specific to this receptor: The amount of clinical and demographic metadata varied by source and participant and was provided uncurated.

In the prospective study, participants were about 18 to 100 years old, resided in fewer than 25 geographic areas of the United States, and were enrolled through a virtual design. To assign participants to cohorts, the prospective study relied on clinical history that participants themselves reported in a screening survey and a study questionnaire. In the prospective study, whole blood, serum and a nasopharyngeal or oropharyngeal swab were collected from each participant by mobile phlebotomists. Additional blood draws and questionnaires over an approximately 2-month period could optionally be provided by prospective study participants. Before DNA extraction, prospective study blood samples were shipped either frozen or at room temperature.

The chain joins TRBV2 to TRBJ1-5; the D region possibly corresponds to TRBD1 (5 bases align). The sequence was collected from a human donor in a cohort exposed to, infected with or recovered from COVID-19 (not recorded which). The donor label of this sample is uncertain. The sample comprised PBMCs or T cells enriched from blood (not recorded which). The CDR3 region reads CASGWRQGSNSNQPQHF. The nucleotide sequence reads TGTGCCAGCGGGTGGCGGCAGGGCTCTAATAGCAATCAGCCCCAGCATTTT.